This entry is about one T cell receptor beta chain. No cognate antigen has been identified for it. No quality values exist for individual bases; no much larger clone is one base distant. Sequencing took place on an Illumina HiSeq 1500. The public reads were reanalyzed by TCRdb: fastp trimming at Q25, MiXCR alignment, in-frame beta chains only. Entries that share a CDR3 protein sequence are merged under the most common genes and DNA. The sample table contains about 130,000 distinct CDR3 sequences; only one count was recorded for 25% to 35% of them. The ten largest clones take up about 54% of the sample. This sample is drawn from a study of T cell repertoires in cytomegalovirus infection (dated 2019 in TCRdb). In terms of the full investigation: Recently identified HLA-C-restricted CMV epitopes, whose presentation resists viral immunomodulation, were targeted by peptide stimulations together with well-studied HLA-B-restricted epitopes. The HLA type of each donor mattered for the analysis, because public TCR beta signatures pointed to carriage of CMV infection along with the matching HLA type. The paper as a whole reports these results and caveats: Cumulative frequency of public TCR beta family members discriminated carriers of CMV infection plus the relevant HLA type in this cohort and an independent roughly 320-donor cohort. The ex vivo response was dominated by HLA-C-restricted CMV-specific TCR beta clonotypes, which also provided the single most frequent clonotype in two of eight donors.

V is reduced by 6 bases and J by 9 bases, leaving a spacing of 18 bases between them. In the germline V gene (reference sequence), CDR1 corresponds to LNHDA and CDR2 to SQIVND. There are 15 amino acids in the CDR3, from cysteine to phenylalanine inclusive. Just the 45-base CDR3 DNA is kept, in frame starting at base 1. The treatment or condition label, read with the paper, signifies: in vitro stimulation with specific CMV peptide epitopes to enrich CMV-specific T cells. The input for sequencing was CD8+ T cells from cultured PBMCs, taken from culture after CMV antigen stimulation. The clonotype originates from a human donor in good health (CMV status not recorded). Some clones in this sample may be carry-over from other donors' samples. The V gene is TRBV19 and the J gene is TRBJ1-6; no D segment can be confidently identified. The CDR3 reads CASSPSHGVVSPLHF. The DNA sequence is given as TGTGCCAGTAGCCCCTCGCATGGGGTGGTTTCACCCCTCCACTTT.